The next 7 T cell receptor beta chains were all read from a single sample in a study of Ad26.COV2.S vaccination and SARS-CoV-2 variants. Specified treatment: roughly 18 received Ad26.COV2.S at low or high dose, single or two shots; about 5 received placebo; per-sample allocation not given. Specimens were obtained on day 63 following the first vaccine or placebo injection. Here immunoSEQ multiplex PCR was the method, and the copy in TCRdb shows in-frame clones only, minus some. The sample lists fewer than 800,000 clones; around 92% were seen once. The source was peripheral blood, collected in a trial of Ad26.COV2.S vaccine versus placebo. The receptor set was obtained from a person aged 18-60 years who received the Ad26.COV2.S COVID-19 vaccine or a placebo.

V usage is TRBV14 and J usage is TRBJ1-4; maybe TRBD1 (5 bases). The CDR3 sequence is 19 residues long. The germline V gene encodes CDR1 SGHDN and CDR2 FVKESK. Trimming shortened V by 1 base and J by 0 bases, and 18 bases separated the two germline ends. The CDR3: CASSQAWQGALATNEKLFF. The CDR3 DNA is TGTGCCAGCAGCCAAGCTTGGCAGGGAGCCCTTGCAACTAATGAAAAACTGTTTTTT.

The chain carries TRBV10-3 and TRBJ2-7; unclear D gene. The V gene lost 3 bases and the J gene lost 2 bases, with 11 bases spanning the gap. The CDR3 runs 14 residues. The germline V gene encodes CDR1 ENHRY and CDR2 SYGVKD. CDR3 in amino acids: CAISEGDQPYEQYF. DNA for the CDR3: TGTGCCATCAGTGAAGGAGACCAACCCTACGAGCAGTACTTC.

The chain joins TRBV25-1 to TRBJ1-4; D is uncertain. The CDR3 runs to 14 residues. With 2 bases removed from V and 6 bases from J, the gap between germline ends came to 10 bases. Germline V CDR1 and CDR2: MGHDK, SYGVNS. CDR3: CASSEPQDHEKLFF. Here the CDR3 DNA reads TGTGCCAGCAGTGAACCGCAGGACCATGAAAAACTGTTTTTT.

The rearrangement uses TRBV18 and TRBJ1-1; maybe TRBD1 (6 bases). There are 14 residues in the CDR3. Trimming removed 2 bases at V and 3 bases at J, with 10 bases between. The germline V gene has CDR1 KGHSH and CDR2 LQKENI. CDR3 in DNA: TGTGCCAGCTCACCAGGGGGCCAGGACACTGAAGCTTTCTTT. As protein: CASSPGGQDTEAFF. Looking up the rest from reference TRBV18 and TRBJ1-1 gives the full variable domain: NAGVMQNPRHLVRRRGQEARLRCSPMKGHSHVYWYRQLPEEGLKFMVYLQKENIIDESGMPKERFSAEFPKEGPSILRIQQVVRGDSAAYFCASSPGGQDTEAFFGQGTRLTVV.

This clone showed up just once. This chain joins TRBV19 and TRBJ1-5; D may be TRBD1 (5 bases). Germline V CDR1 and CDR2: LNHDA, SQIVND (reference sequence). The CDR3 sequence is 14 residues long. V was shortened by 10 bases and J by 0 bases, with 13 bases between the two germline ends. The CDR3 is CATSLGVSNQPQHF. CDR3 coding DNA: TGTGCCACCTCCCTGGGGGTTAGCAATCAGCCCCAGCATTTT. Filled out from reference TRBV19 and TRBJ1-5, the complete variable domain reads DGGITQSPKYLFRKEGQNVTLSCEQNLNHDAMYWYRQDPGQGLRLIYYSQIVNDFQKGDIAEGYSVSREKKESFPLTVTSAQKNPTAFYLCATSLGVSNQPQHFGDGTRLSIL.

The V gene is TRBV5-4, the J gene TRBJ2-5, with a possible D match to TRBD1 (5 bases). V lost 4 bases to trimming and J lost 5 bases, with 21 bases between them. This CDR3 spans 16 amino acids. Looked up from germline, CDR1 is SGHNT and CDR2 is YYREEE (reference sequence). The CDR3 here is CASSTPSTGPGETQYF. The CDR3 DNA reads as TGTGCCAGCAGCACCCCTTCCACAGGTCCCGGGGAGACCCAGTACTTC.

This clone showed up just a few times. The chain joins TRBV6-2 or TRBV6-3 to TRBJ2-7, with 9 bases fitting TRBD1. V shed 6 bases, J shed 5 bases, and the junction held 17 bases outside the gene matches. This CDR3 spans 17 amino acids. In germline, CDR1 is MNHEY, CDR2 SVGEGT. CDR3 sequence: CASSKDYGTGHYDEQYF. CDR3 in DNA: TGTGCCAGCAGCAAAGACTACGGGACAGGGCATTATGACGAGCAGTACTTC.